A selection of T cell receptor beta chains follows, all from one sample in a study of T cells in Graves' hyperthyroidism and ophthalmopathy. Each CDR3 protein gets one entry after TCRdb re-called the multiplex PCR reads with MiXCR. Among hundreds of thousands of distinct CDR3 sequences listed, about 15% were seen once. The sample comprised blood. These receptors originate from a woman aged 40 to 55 with Graves' ophthalmopathy. The CDR3 runs from the conserved cysteine through the conserved F or W. D genes are given only for firm matches. Rows give clone size only sometimes, using once, few, many, or a class for an expanded clone.

TRBD1 | many | TRBJ1-3 | TRBV27 | CASSPQGAGSGNTIYF | TGTGCCAGCAGCCCACAGGGGGCAGGTTCTGGAAACACCATATATTTT
NA | once | TRBJ1-2 | TRBV5-1 | CASSLGAGWGYTF | TGCGCCAGCAGCTTGGGCGCAGGGTGGGGCTACACCTTC
NA | NA | TRBJ2-6 | TRBV7-3 | CASSLLGSGANVLTF | TGTGCCAGCAGCTTATTAGGCTCTGGGGCCAACGTCCTGACTTTC
NA | many | TRBJ2-2 | TRBV28 | CASSLLTGTLNTGELFF | TGTGCCAGCAGTTTATTGACCGGGACCTTGAACACCGGGGAGCTGTTTTTT
NA | few | TRBJ1-3 | TRBV28 | CASSLVQGGNTIYF | TGTGCCAGCAGTTTGGTCCAGGGTGGTAACACCATATATTTT
TRBD1 | NA | TRBJ1-1 | TRBV4-1 | CASSQIAGQGNTEAFF | TGCGCCAGCAGCCAAATAGCGGGACAGGGGAACACTGAAGCTTTCTTT
NA | NA | TRBJ1-5 | TRBV6-2/TRBV6-3 | CASSYSVDRRNQPQHF | TGTGCCAGCAGTTACTCCGTGGACAGACGGAATCAGCCCCAGCATTTT
NA | few | TRBJ1-2 | TRBV7-2 | CASSPNRPYGYTF | TGTGCCAGCAGCCCTAACCGTCCCTATGGCTACACCTTC
TRBD2 | many | TRBJ2-7 | TRBV24-1 | CATRPREGREQYF | TGTGCCACCAGGCCGCGGGAGGGCCGTGAGCAGTACTTC
NA | many | TRBJ1-2 | TRBV30 | CAWSVNYGYTF | TGTGCCTGGAGTGTAAACTATGGCTACACCTTC
NA | NA | TRBJ2-1 | TRBV4-1 | CASSQDRWEASVRGSYNEQFF | TGCGCCAGCAGCCAAGATAGATGGGAGGCTTCGGTGAGGGGCTCCTACAATGAGCAGTTCTTC
NA | many | TRBJ1-5 | TRBV20-1 | CSASSGSRDQPQHF | TGCAGTGCTAGTTCCGGGTCCCGGGATCAGCCCCAGCATTTT
NA | many | TRBJ1-1 | TRBV10-3 | CAITTNLENTEAFF | TGTGCCATCACCACAAACCTAGAGAACACTGAAGCTTTCTTT
NA | NA | TRBJ1-1 | TRBV30 | CAWGKTPNTEAFF | TGTGCCTGGGGTAAAACACCGAACACTGAAGCTTTCTTT
NA | many | TRBJ2-7 | TRBV28 | CASSLRLGEGSYEQYF | TGTGCCAGCAGTTTACGGTTGGGCGAGGGCTCCTACGAGCAGTACTTC
NA | many | TRBJ1-1 | TRBV29-1 | CSVVPGALETEAFF | TGCAGCGTTGTCCCAGGGGCCCTCGAGACTGAAGCTTTCTTT
NA | many | TRBJ1-2 | TRBV13 | CASSLRVANYGYTF | TGTGCCAGCAGCCTTAGGGTTGCTAACTATGGCTACACCTTC
NA | many | TRBJ2-5 | TRBV12-3/TRBV12-4 | CASSFLAEQETQYF | TGTGCCAGCAGTTTCTTGGCGGAGCAAGAGACCCAGTACTTC
TRBD2 | many | TRBJ2-5 | TRBV6-2/TRBV6-3 | CASSSLSGRGETQYF | TGTGCCAGCAGCTCCTTGAGCGGGAGAGGAGAGACCCAGTACTTC
TRBD1 | NA | TRBJ1-2 | TRBV10-3 | CAISSGGTLYGYTF | TGTGCCATCAGTTCAGGGGGCACTCTGTATGGCTACACCTTC
TRBD1 | many | TRBJ2-5 | TRBV7-9 | CASSPPTGMGETQYF | TGTGCCAGCAGCCCACCGACAGGGATGGGAGAGACCCAGTACTTC
TRBD1 | few | TRBJ2-7 | TRBV7-8 | CASSSQTGLYEQYF | TGTGCCAGCAGCTCGCAGACAGGGCTCTACGAGCAGTACTTC
NA | many | TRBJ1-1 | TRBV19 | CASSIGGGLLNTEAFF | TGTGCCAGTAGTATAGGGGGAGGTCTCTTGAACACTGAAGCTTTCTTT
NA | many | TRBJ2-6 | TRBV6-2/TRBV6-3 | CASSYSKGGDSGANVLTF | TGTGCCAGCAGTTACTCGAAGGGGGGGGACTCTGGGGCCAACGTCCTGACTTTC
NA | NA | TRBJ2-7 | TRBV3-1 | CASSQDWRGEQYF | TGTGCCAGCAGCCAAGATTGGCGGGGCGAGCAGTACTTC
NA | NA | TRBJ2-7 | TRBV5-4 | CASSLWGEPSYEQYF | TGTGCCAGCAGCTTGTGGGGGGAACCTTCCTACGAGCAGTACTTC
TRBD1 | many | TRBJ1-6 | TRBV28 | CASMLSRTGGYNSPLHF | TGTGCCAGCATGCTGTCACGGACAGGGGGTTATAATTCACCCCTCCACTTT
NA | NA | TRBJ1-1 | TRBV6-5 | CASSYLRQANTEAFF | TGTGCCAGCAGTTACCTCCGACAGGCGAACACTGAAGCTTTCTTT
NA | many | TRBJ2-5 | TRBV10-1 | CASSDYVGRETQYF | TGCGCCAGCAGTGACTACGTGGGCCGGGAGACCCAGTACTTC
TRBD1 | few | TRBJ2-7 | TRBV11-2 | CASSPRRDREPPYEQYF | TGTGCCAGCAGCCCCCGGCGGGACAGGGAGCCTCCCTACGAGCAGTACTTC
NA | many | TRBJ1-5 | TRBV28 | CASSFRGSQPQHF | TGTGCCAGCAGTTTTCGGGGGAGTCAGCCCCAGCATTTT
NA | NA | TRBJ2-7 | TRBV11-2 | CASSPSPHRSYEQYF | TGTGCCAGCAGCCCTAGCCCCCATAGGTCCTACGAGCAGTACTTC
NA | many | TRBJ2-7 | TRBV20-1 | CSARVWVQGLISYEQYF | TGCAGTGCTAGAGTTTGGGTGCAGGGCCTTATTTCCTACGAGCAGTACTTC
NA | many | TRBJ1-1 | TRBV4-3 | CASSQVGQLNTEAFF | TGCGCCAGCAGCCAAGTAGGACAGCTGAACACTGAAGCTTTCTTT
NA | many | TRBJ1-2 | TRBV4-1 | CASSQERDLNYGYTF | TGCGCCAGCAGCCAAGAGAGGGACTTAAACTATGGCTACACCTTC
NA | many | TRBJ1-1 | TRBV10-1 | CASSEGRDLNTEAFF | TGCGCCAGCAGTGAGGGCAGAGATCTGAACACTGAAGCTTTCTTT
TRBD2 | many | TRBJ2-7 | TRBV20-1 | CSARLAAYEQYF | TGCAGTGCTAGACTAGCGGCCTACGAGCAGTACTTC
NA | many | TRBJ2-7 | TRBV30 | CAWTVAYEQYF | TGTGCCTGGACGGTGGCCTACGAGCAGTACTTC
NA | NA | TRBJ1-1 | TRBV29-1 | CSVAIPRQLYTEAFF | TGCAGCGTCGCCATCCCCCGACAACTCTACACTGAAGCTTTCTTT
TRBD2 | NA | TRBJ2-1 | TRBV10-3 | CAIRKGLAGDNEQFF | TGTGCCATCAGAAAGGGACTAGCGGGAGACAATGAGCAGTTCTTC
TRBD1 | NA | TRBJ1-5 | TRBV7-8 | CASSLGVPGTGPQHF | TGTGCCAGCAGCTTAGGGGTCCCCGGGACAGGCCCCCAGCATTTT
TRBD1 | many | TRBJ1-2 | TRBV30 | CAWSRDSKGTF | TGTGCCTGGTCCCGGGACAGTAAAGGGACCTTC
TRBD1 | many | TRBJ1-5 | TRBV28 | CASSLGTARASNQPQHF | TGTGCCAGCAGTTTGGGGACAGCAAGAGCCTCCAATCAGCCCCAGCATTTT
NA | NA | TRBJ2-5 | TRBV13 | CASSRAGLGETQYF | TGTGCCAGCAGCCGAGCGGGTTTAGGGGAGACCCAGTACTTC
NA | many | TRBJ1-1 | TRBV28 | CASSRPVGGRNTEAFF | TGTGCCAGCAGCCGACCTGTTGGGGGGAGGAACACTGAGGCTTTCTTT
NA | many | TRBJ2-3 | TRBV5-1 | CASSPMPSTPDTQYF | TGCGCCAGCAGCCCTATGCCGTCCACCCCAGATACGCAGTATTTT
TRBD2 | many | TRBJ2-2 | TRBV6-5 | CASSYYRLAGEVGELFF | TGTGCCAGCAGTTACTACCGACTAGCGGGAGAGGTCGGGGAGCTGTTTTTT
NA | many | TRBJ1-2 | TRBV7-8 | CASSLARGGGYTF | TGTGCCAGCAGCTTAGCCAGGGGCGGCGGCTACACCTTC
TRBD1 | few | TRBJ2-5 | TRBV4-3 | CASSQDRGQGVETQYF | TGCGCCAGCAGCCAAGATCGGGGACAGGGGGTAGAGACCCAGTACTTC
NA | many | TRBJ1-2 | TRBV5-1 | CARLSSGSYGYTF | TGCGCCAGGCTGTCGTCCGGGAGCTATGGCTACACCTTC
TRBD2 | many | TRBJ2-7 | TRBV19 | CASSNGLAREQYF | TGTGCCAGTAGTAACGGACTAGCGCGCGAGCAGTACTTC
NA | many | TRBJ2-7 | TRBV6-2/TRBV6-3 | CASSYSAESYEQYF | TGTGCCAGCAGTTACTCGGCCGAATCCTACGAGCAGTACTTC
NA | many | TRBJ1-1 | TRBV19 | CASSIVLTSEAFF | TGTGCCAGTAGTATAGTATTGACAAGTGAAGCTTTCTTT
TRBD1 | many | TRBJ1-2 | TRBV12-3/TRBV12-4 | CASSRFPGTGDYGYTF | TGTGCCAGCAGTAGATTCCCCGGGACAGGGGATTATGGCTACACCTTC
NA | NA | TRBJ1-1 | TRBV12-3/TRBV12-4 | CASSFRGGLTEAFF | TGTGCCAGCAGTTTTCGGGGGGGGCTGACTGAAGCTTTCTTT
NA | NA | TRBJ1-2 | TRBV6-1 | CASSPDGVLLNYGYTF | TGTGCCAGCTCACCAGACGGGGTCCTCCTTAACTATGGCTACACCTTC
NA | NA | TRBJ2-5 | TRBV7-8 | CASSQTSGVETQYF | TGTGCCAGCAGCCAAACGTCGGGAGTAGAGACCCAGTACTTC
NA | NA | TRBJ1-1 | TRBV11-2 | CASSATRGRTEAFF | TGTGCCAGCAGCGCCACCCGGGGCAGAACTGAAGCTTTCTTT
NA | many | TRBJ2-7 | TRBV6-5 | CASSSSREQYF | TGTGCCAGCAGTTCCTCTCGAGAGCAGTACTTC
TRBD2 | many | TRBJ2-7 | TRBV6-1 | CASSTRDSGTTTYEQYF | TGTGCCAGCAGTACCAGAGACTCCGGGACTACAACCTACGAGCAGTACTTC